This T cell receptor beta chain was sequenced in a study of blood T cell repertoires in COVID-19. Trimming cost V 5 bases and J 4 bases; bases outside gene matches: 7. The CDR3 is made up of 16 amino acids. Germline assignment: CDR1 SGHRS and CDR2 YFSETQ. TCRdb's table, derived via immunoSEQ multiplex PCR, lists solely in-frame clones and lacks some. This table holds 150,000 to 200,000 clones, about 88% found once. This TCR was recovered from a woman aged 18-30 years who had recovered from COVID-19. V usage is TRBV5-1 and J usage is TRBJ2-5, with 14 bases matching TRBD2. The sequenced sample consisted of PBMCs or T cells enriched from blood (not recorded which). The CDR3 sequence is CASRYTGLAGAETQYF. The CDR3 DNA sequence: TGCGCCAGCAGATACACGGGACTAGCGGGAGCAGAGACCCAGTACTTC. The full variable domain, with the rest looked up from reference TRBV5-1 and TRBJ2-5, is KAGVTQTPRYLIKTRGQQVTLSCSPISGHRSVSWYQQTPGQGLQFLFEYFSETQRNKGNFPGRFSGRQFSNSRSEMNVSTLELGDSALYLCASRYTGLAGAETQYFGPGTRLLVL.